This T cell receptor (beta chain) was retrieved from a study of T cell clones after liver transplantation. In the study overall: A pre-transplant mixed lymphocyte reaction with TCRbeta sequencing defined graft-donor-reactive clones followed in post-transplant blood.

Here immunoSEQ multiplex PCR was the method, and the copy in TCRdb shows in-frame clones only, minus some. The repertoire holds 65,000 to 80,000 clones, 83% seen once, with approximately 2.8% in the top ten. This clone was picked up one time. Germline V gene data show CDR1 as MGHRA and CDR2 as YSYEKL. CDR3 length: 15 amino acids. The V end was cut by 1 base, the J end by 3 bases, with 12 bases between. This TCR was sampled from a human patient who received a liver transplant. Some T cells may trace back to the graft donor. The specimen was CD4+ T cells from blood, collected at the 22-month timepoint. The rearrangement joins TRBV4-1 to TRBJ2-5, with D perhaps matching TRBD2 (6 bases). The chain's CDR3 is CASSQVITSKETQYF. The CDR3 DNA follows: TGCGCCAGCAGCCAAGTTATCACTAGCAAAGAGACCCAGTACTTC.